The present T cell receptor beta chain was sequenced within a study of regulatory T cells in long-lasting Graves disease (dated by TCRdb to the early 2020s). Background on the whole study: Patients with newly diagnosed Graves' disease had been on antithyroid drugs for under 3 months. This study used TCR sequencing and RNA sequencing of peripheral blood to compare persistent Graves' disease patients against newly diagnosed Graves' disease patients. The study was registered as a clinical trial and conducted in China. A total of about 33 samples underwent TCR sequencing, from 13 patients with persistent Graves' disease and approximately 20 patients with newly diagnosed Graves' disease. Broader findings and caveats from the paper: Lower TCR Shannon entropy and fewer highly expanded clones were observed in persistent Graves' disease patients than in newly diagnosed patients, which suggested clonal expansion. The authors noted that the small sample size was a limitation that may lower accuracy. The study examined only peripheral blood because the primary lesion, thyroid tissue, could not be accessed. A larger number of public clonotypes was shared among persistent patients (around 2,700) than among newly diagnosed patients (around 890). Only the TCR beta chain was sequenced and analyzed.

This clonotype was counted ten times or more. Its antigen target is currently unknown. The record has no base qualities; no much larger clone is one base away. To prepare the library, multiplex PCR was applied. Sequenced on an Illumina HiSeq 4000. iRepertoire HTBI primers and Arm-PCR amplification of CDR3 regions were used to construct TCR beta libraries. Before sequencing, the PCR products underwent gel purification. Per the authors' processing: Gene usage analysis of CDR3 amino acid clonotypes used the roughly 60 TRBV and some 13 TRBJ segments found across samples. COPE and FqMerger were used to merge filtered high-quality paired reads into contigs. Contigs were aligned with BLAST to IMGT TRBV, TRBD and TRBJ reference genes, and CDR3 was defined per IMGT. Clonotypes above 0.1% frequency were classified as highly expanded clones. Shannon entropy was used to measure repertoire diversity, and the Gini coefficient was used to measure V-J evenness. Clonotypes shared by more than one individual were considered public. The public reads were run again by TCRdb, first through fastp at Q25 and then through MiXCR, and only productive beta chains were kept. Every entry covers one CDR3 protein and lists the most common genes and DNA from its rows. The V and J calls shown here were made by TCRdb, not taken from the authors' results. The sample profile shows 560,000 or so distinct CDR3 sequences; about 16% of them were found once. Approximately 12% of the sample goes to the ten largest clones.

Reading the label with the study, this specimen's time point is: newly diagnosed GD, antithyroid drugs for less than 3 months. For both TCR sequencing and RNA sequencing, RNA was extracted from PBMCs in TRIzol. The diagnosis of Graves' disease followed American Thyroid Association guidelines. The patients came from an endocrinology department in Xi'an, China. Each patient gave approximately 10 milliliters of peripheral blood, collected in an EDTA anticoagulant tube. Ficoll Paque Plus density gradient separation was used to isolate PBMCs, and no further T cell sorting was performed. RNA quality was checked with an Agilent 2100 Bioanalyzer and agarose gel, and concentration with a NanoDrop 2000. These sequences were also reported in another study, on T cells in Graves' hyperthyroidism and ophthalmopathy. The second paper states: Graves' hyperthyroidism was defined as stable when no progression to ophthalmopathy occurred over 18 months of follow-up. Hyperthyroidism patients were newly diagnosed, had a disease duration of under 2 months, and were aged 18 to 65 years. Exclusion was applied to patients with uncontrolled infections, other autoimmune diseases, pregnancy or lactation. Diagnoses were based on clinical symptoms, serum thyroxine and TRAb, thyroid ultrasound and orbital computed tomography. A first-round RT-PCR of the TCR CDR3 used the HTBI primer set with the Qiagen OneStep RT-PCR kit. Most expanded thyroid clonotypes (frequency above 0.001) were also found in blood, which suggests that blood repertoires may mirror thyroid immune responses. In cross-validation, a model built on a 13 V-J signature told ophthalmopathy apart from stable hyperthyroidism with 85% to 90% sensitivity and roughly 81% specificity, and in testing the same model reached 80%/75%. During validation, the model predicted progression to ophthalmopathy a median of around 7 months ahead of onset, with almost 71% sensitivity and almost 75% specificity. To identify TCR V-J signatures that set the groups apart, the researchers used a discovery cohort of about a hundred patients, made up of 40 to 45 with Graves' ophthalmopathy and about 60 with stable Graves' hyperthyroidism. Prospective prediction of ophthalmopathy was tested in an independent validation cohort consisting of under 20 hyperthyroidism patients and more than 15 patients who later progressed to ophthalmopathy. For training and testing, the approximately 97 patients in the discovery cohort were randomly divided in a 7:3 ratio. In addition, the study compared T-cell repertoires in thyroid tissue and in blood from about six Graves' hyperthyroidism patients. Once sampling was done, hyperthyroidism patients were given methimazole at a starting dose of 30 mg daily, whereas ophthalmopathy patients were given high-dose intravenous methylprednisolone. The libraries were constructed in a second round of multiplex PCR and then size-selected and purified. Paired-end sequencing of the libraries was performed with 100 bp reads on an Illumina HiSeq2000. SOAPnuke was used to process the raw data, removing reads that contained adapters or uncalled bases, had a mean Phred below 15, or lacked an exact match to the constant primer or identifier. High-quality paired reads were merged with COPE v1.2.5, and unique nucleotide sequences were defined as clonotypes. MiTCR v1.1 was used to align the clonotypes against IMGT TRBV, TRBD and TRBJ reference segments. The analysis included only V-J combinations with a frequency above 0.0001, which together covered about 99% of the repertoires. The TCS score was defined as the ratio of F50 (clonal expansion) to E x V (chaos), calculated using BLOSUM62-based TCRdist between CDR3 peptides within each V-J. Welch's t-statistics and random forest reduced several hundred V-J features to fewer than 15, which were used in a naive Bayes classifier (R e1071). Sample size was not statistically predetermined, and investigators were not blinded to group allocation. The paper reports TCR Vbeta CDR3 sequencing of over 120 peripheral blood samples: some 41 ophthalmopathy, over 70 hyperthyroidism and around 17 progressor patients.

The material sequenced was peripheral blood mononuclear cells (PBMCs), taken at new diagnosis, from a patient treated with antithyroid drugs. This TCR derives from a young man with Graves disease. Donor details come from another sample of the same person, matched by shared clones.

The nucleotides are TGTGCCAGCCGAGAGACTAGCGGTCCGCAAGAGACCCAGTACTTC. This encodes CASRETSGPQETQYF. The sequence links TRBV18 to TRBJ2-5, with 9 junctional bases fitting TRBD2. The CDR3 contains 15 residues, cysteine and phenylalanine counted. Only the CDR3 portion is preserved as DNA: 45 bases, with reading frame beginning at the first base. V trim: 8 bases; J trim: 2 bases; unmatched bases: 9. The germline V gene gives CDR1 as KGHSH and CDR2 as LQKENI. The entire variable domain, with the stretches around the CDR3 drawn from the reference TRBV18 and TRBJ2-5 proteins, is NAGVMQNPRHLVRRRGQEARLRCSPMKGHSHVYWYRQLPEEGLKFMVYLQKENIIDESGMPKERFSAEFPKEGPSILRIQQVVRGDSAAYFCASRETSGPQETQYFGPGTRLLVL.